The present T cell receptor beta chain was sequenced within a study of cytomegalovirus exposure and HLA in healthy donors. In germline, CDR1 is LNHDA, CDR2 SQIVND (reference sequence). Unmatched junction bases numbered 5, after V lost 7 bases and J lost 6 bases. The CDR3 runs 13 residues. PCR primers comprised 60 Vbeta and 13 Jbeta primers. Repertoires were generated with immunoSEQ multiplex PCR, while TCRdb's copy carries only in-frame clones and drops some. The sample consists of more than 95,000 clones, 75% to 85% of them appearing once. The sequence derives from a young man in good health and CMV-seropositive. The rearrangement uses TRBV19 and TRBJ2-3; 9 nucleotides agree with TRBD2. The sample comprised PBMCs. This CDR3 reads CASTSGGRDTQYF. The CDR3 DNA is TGTGCCAGTACAAGCGGGGGGAGGGATACGCAGTATTTT.